These T cell receptor beta chains were read from a single sample in a study of blood T cell repertoires in COVID-19. Generated by immunoSEQ multiplex PCR, the TCRdb table keeps only in-frame clones and is missing some. The sample consists of roughly 200,000 clones, more than 80% of them appearing once. Sample: PBMCs or T cells enriched from blood (not recorded which). The source is a man aged 40-50 years who had recovered from COVID-19. The CDR3 runs from the conserved cysteine through the conserved F or W. Each record gives: D gene, V gene, clone size, J gene, CDR3 DNA, CDR3 protein. A D gene is named only where the DNA matches it firmly. Rows may omit the clone size; those that give it use once, few, many or a size class.

d_call: -; v_call: TRBV4-1; clone_size: -; j_call: TRBJ2-1; cdr3_nt: TGCGCCAGCAGCCAACCGGGACGCTGGCGGGATAAGGACAATGAGCAGTTCTTC; cdr3_aa: CASSQPGRWRDKDNEQFF
d_call: -; v_call: TRBV7-3; clone_size: few; j_call: TRBJ2-7; cdr3_nt: TGTGCCAGCAGCCTCAGCCCAGGGGGGTACGAGCAGTACTTC; cdr3_aa: CASSLSPGGYEQYF
d_call: -; v_call: TRBV7-8; clone_size: -; j_call: TRBJ1-2; cdr3_nt: TGTGCCAGCAGCGCACTGGGCCTACTGCAGATAGCTAACTATGGCTACACCTTC; cdr3_aa: CASSALGLLQIANYGYTF
d_call: -; v_call: TRBV30; clone_size: -; j_call: TRBJ1-3; cdr3_nt: TGTGCCTGGAGCTCAGGCTCTGGAAACACCATATATTTT; cdr3_aa: CAWSSGSGNTIYF
d_call: -; v_call: TRBV5-6; clone_size: -; j_call: TRBJ2-2; cdr3_nt: TGTGCCAGCAGCTCCCCGGACTATTGGAGGGAGCTGTTTTTT; cdr3_aa: CASSSPDYWRELFF
d_call: -; v_call: TRBV2; clone_size: -; j_call: TRBJ1-1; cdr3_nt: TGTGCCAGCAGGGGACTTATCCAGGCAACCCCAGAAGCTTTCTTT; cdr3_aa: CASRGLIQATPEAFF
d_call: TRBD1; v_call: TRBV30; clone_size: -; j_call: TRBJ1-6; cdr3_nt: TGTGCCTGGAGCCCAACAGGGGTATCACCCCTCCACTTT; cdr3_aa: CAWSPTGVSPLHF
d_call: TRBD2; v_call: TRBV6-4; clone_size: -; j_call: TRBJ2-3; cdr3_nt: TGTGCCAGCATGGACGGACTAGCGGACTACACAGATACGCAGTATTTT; cdr3_aa: CASMDGLADYTDTQYF
d_call: -; v_call: TRBV7-9; clone_size: -; j_call: TRBJ2-3; cdr3_nt: TGTGCCAGCAGCTTAACCCCAGGAGATACGCAGTATTTT; cdr3_aa: CASSLTPGDTQYF
d_call: -; v_call: TRBV21-1; clone_size: once; j_call: TRBJ2-7; cdr3_nt: TGTGCCAGCAGCAAAGACGGCAATGGGACAGGGAGTTTTGGCGAGCAGTACTTC; cdr3_aa: CASSKDGNGTGSFGEQYF
d_call: -; v_call: TRBV5-4; clone_size: -; j_call: TRBJ2-7; cdr3_nt: TGTGCCAGCAGCTCCCCAGGGGACGAGCAGTACTTC; cdr3_aa: CASSSPGDEQYF
d_call: -; v_call: TRBV19; clone_size: -; j_call: TRBJ1-1; cdr3_nt: TGTGTCAGTAGCCAGTACAGGAACACTGAAGCTTTCTTT; cdr3_aa: CVSSQYRNTEAFF
d_call: -; v_call: TRBV12-3/TRBV12-4; clone_size: -; j_call: TRBJ1-2; cdr3_nt: TGTGCCAGCAGCCGGAGGTTTCACTATGGCTACACCTTC; cdr3_aa: CASSRRFHYGYTF
d_call: -; v_call: TRBV27; clone_size: once; j_call: TRBJ1-1; cdr3_nt: TGTGCCAGTAGGAGAGCGAACACTGAAGCTTTCTTT; cdr3_aa: CASRRANTEAFF
d_call: TRBD1; v_call: TRBV6-5; clone_size: -; j_call: TRBJ1-1; cdr3_nt: TGTGCCAGCAGTTCTCAGGGGGCGGGAGAAGCTTTCTTT; cdr3_aa: CASSSQGAGEAFF
d_call: TRBD1; v_call: TRBV4-1; clone_size: -; j_call: TRBJ2-7; cdr3_nt: TGCGCCAGCAGCCAAGGGGACAGGGGCTCCTACGAGCAGTACTTC; cdr3_aa: CASSQGDRGSYEQYF
d_call: -; v_call: TRBV7-9; clone_size: -; j_call: TRBJ1-1; cdr3_nt: TGTGCCAGCAGCTTTCGGGGGAACACTGAAGCTTTCTTT; cdr3_aa: CASSFRGNTEAFF
d_call: TRBD2; v_call: TRBV19; clone_size: -; j_call: TRBJ2-5; cdr3_nt: TGTGCCAGTAGTATAATGGCTAGCGGGGGTCGGGAGACCCAGTACTTC; cdr3_aa: CASSIMASGGRETQYF
d_call: -; v_call: TRBV7-3; clone_size: -; j_call: TRBJ2-2; cdr3_nt: TGTGCCAGCAGCTTATATCCCGTTTCGTACACCGGGGAGCTGTTTTTT; cdr3_aa: CASSLYPVSYTGELFF
d_call: -; v_call: TRBV10-2; clone_size: -; j_call: TRBJ1-3; cdr3_nt: TGCGCCAGCAGGGGGAGGGGACCTGGAAACACCATATATTTT; cdr3_aa: CASRGRGPGNTIYF
d_call: TRBD1; v_call: TRBV4-2; clone_size: -; j_call: TRBJ1-2; cdr3_nt: TGTGCCAGCAGCCGGGACAGGGGAAATAACTATGGCTACACCTTC; cdr3_aa: CASSRDRGNNYGYTF
d_call: -; v_call: TRBV5-8; clone_size: -; j_call: TRBJ1-1; cdr3_nt: TGTGCCAGCACCCCCTTGGCAGGGCCACACACTGAAGCTTTCTTT; cdr3_aa: CASTPLAGPHTEAFF
d_call: TRBD1; v_call: TRBV3-1/TRBV3-2; clone_size: -; j_call: TRBJ1-3; cdr3_nt: TGTGCCAGCAGCCAAGTACAGGGGGGTTCCCGAAACACCATATATTTT; cdr3_aa: CASSQVQGGSRNTIYF
d_call: TRBD1; v_call: TRBV27; clone_size: few; j_call: TRBJ2-7; cdr3_nt: TGTGCCAGCAGTTTTTCAGGGGGCTTAGCGTACGAGCAGTACTTC; cdr3_aa: CASSFSGGLAYEQYF
d_call: -; v_call: TRBV4-1; clone_size: once; j_call: TRBJ2-7; cdr3_nt: TGCGCCAGCTCGATAGATGGGGGGTCGGCTTCCGCGCAGTACTTC; cdr3_aa: CASSIDGGSASAQYF
d_call: TRBD2; v_call: TRBV5-1; clone_size: -; j_call: TRBJ2-1; cdr3_nt: TGCGCCAGCAGCTTTGCTAGCGGGTCCTACAATGAGCAGTTCTTC; cdr3_aa: CASSFASGSYNEQFF
d_call: -; v_call: TRBV6-6; clone_size: -; j_call: TRBJ1-5; cdr3_nt: TGTGCCAGCAGTCCTGAATTGGCCCATTTGAGCAATCAGCCCCAGCATTTT; cdr3_aa: CASSPELAHLSNQPQHF
d_call: -; v_call: TRBV7-2; clone_size: -; j_call: TRBJ2-1; cdr3_nt: TGTGCCAGCAGCTTAGCTAGCCAGAAGGCCAATGAGCAGTTCTTC; cdr3_aa: CASSLASQKANEQFF
d_call: -; v_call: TRBV24-1; clone_size: -; j_call: TRBJ2-3; cdr3_nt: TGTGCCACCAGTGATTTACCGGGAGAAAACACAGATACGCAGTATTTT; cdr3_aa: CATSDLPGENTDTQYF
d_call: TRBD2; v_call: TRBV29-1; clone_size: -; j_call: TRBJ2-1; cdr3_nt: TGCAGCGTGCCGACTAGCACGTATGAGCAGTTCTTC; cdr3_aa: CSVPTSTYEQFF
d_call: TRBD1; v_call: TRBV10-3; clone_size: -; j_call: TRBJ2-4; cdr3_nt: TGTGCCATCAGTGGCACCGGGACAGGGGACATTCAGTACTTC; cdr3_aa: CAISGTGTGDIQYF
d_call: -; v_call: TRBV6-5; clone_size: -; j_call: TRBJ1-2; cdr3_nt: TGTGCCAGCAGGGGACACGATCTTAACTATGGCTACACCTTC; cdr3_aa: CASRGHDLNYGYTF
d_call: -; v_call: TRBV9; clone_size: few; j_call: TRBJ2-1; cdr3_nt: TGTGCCAGCAGCGTAGGCCAGGTCGGTTCCTACAATGAGCAGTTCTTC; cdr3_aa: CASSVGQVGSYNEQFF
d_call: -; v_call: TRBV7-8; clone_size: few; j_call: TRBJ1-5; cdr3_nt: TGTGCCAGCAGCTTAGGACACCGTAGCAATCAGCCCCAGCATTTT; cdr3_aa: CASSLGHRSNQPQHF
d_call: -; v_call: TRBV19; clone_size: -; j_call: TRBJ1-2; cdr3_nt: TGTGCCAGTAGTATCCCTAGGGAGTGGTATGGCTACACCTTC; cdr3_aa: CASSIPREWYGYTF
d_call: TRBD2; v_call: TRBV27; clone_size: once; j_call: TRBJ2-1; cdr3_nt: TGTGCCAGTCGACTAGCGGGGGGGAATGAGCAGTTCTTC; cdr3_aa: CASRLAGGNEQFF
d_call: TRBD1; v_call: TRBV4-1; clone_size: -; j_call: TRBJ2-4; cdr3_nt: TGCGCCAGCAGCCAAGGTTTGGACAGGGGAGCCAAAAACATTCAGTACTTC; cdr3_aa: CASSQGLDRGAKNIQYF
d_call: -; v_call: TRBV13; clone_size: few; j_call: TRBJ2-7; cdr3_nt: TGTGCCAGCAAACAGGCTCGCTCCTACGAGCAGTACTTC; cdr3_aa: CASKQARSYEQYF
d_call: -; v_call: TRBV7-8; clone_size: -; j_call: TRBJ2-2; cdr3_nt: TGTGCCAGCAGCTTAGTGGGGGGGGCCGCCGGGGAGCTGTTTTTT; cdr3_aa: CASSLVGGAAGELFF
d_call: TRBD2; v_call: TRBV29-1; clone_size: -; j_call: TRBJ2-3; cdr3_nt: TGCAGCGTTGAACACGTGCGGGGGGGGACAGATACGCAGTATTTT; cdr3_aa: CSVEHVRGGTDTQYF
d_call: -; v_call: TRBV6-1; clone_size: -; j_call: TRBJ1-3; cdr3_nt: TGTGCCAGCAGTGATCAACATCCAGGCCGTTCCTGGTCTGGAAACACCATATATTTT; cdr3_aa: CASSDQHPGRSWSGNTIYF
d_call: TRBD2; v_call: TRBV18; clone_size: -; j_call: TRBJ2-3; cdr3_nt: TGTGCCAGCTCACCATCGCGGGGGGGCCTAGATACGCAGTATTTT; cdr3_aa: CASSPSRGGLDTQYF
d_call: TRBD1; v_call: TRBV7-9; clone_size: -; j_call: TRBJ1-1; cdr3_nt: TGTGCCAGCAGCTTGCGGACAGGGGGTAAGGGGACTGAAGCTTTCTTT; cdr3_aa: CASSLRTGGKGTEAFF
d_call: TRBD1; v_call: TRBV4-2; clone_size: -; j_call: TRBJ2-1; cdr3_nt: TGTGCCAGCAGCCTAACCGGGACAGTCGCTAATAATGAGCAGTTCTTC; cdr3_aa: CASSLTGTVANNEQFF
d_call: TRBD2; v_call: TRBV12-5; clone_size: -; j_call: TRBJ2-3; cdr3_nt: TGTGCTAGTGGTCACGCGGGGAGGGGCACAGATACGCAGTATTTT; cdr3_aa: CASGHAGRGTDTQYF
d_call: -; v_call: TRBV7-9; clone_size: -; j_call: TRBJ2-1; cdr3_nt: TGTGCCAGCAGCTTTTTACAGTCGTCCCGCAATGAGCAGTTCTTC; cdr3_aa: CASSFLQSSRNEQFF
d_call: -; v_call: TRBV5-6; clone_size: -; j_call: TRBJ2-1; cdr3_nt: TGTGCCAGCAGCTTGGACCGGAGCTCCTACAATGAGCAGTTCTTC; cdr3_aa: CASSLDRSSYNEQFF
d_call: -; v_call: TRBV5-1; clone_size: -; j_call: TRBJ2-6; cdr3_nt: TGCGCCAGCAGCCAGGGTGATGGGGCCAACGTCCTGACTTTC; cdr3_aa: CASSQGDGANVLTF